This passage covers 18 T cell receptor beta chains from one sample sequenced in a study of molecular identifiers for immune sequencing clone quantification. MiXCR was run by TCRdb on the PCR reads, yielding one entry per CDR3 protein. The profile shows around 40,000 distinct CDR3 sequences, roughly 19% of them singletons. Sample: naive CD8+ T cells from blood, with Jurkat cell RNA spiked in. The subset is: FACS-sorted CD8+CD4-CCR7+CD45RA+ naive T cells. The receptors were sampled from a human donor in good health. Some libraries in this study had Jurkat cell RNA spiked in.

Ten or more counts support this clonotype. As DNA, the CDR3 is TGTGCCAGCGTCGGTAGTACTAGCGGGATTTACGAGCAGTACTTC. Translating it yields CASVGSTSGIYEQYF. The chain has TRBV2 and TRBJ2-7; 10 bases fit TRBD2. The germline V gene encodes CDR1 SNHLY and CDR2 FYNNEI. V dropped 8 bases and J dropped 4; count of bases not matched to a gene: 11. The CDR3 runs 15 residues.

This clonotype occurred a few times. A much larger clonotype is one base distant, so this may be a read error. The CDR3 carries no conserved terminal phenylalanine or tryptophan, so it likely arises from a read error. The chain has TRBV6-1 and TRBJ1-1; a possible D gene is TRBD1 (6 bases). The CDR3 contains 13 residues. The V gene's germline CDR1 is MNHNS and CDR2 SASEGT. The V gene lost 7 bases and the J gene lost 0 bases, with 9 bases spanning the gap. The CDR3 sequence is CASKTGMNTEAFL. The DNA of the CDR3 is TGTGCCAGCAAAACAGGGATGAACACTGAAGCTTTCCTT.

This clonotype was recorded at least ten times. The gene calls are TRBV20-1 and TRBJ2-5, with a possible D match to TRBD2 (6 bases). The germline CDR1 and CDR2 sequences are DFQATT and SNEGSKA (reference sequence). The CDR3 spans 15 residues. V was cut by 3 bases and J by 0 bases, with 14 bases left in between. Here the CDR3 DNA reads TGCAGTGCTAGGATATTAAGCGGGTACCAAGAGACCCAGTACTTC. This translates into CSARILSGYQETQYF.

This clonotype has just one count. Compared with germline, one end of the junction differs, possibly owing to a read error. J is TRBJ2-5 and V is TRBV10-2; D perhaps matches TRBD2 (6 bases). The germline CDR1 and CDR2 sequences are WSHSY and SAAADI. The CDR3 is 14 residues long. CDR3 nucleotide sequence: TGCGCCAGCAGTGGGAGGGGCGTGGAAGAGACCCAGCACTTC. Translated, it gives CASSGRGVEETQHF.

The chain is built from TRBV11-2 and TRBJ2-7; perhaps TRBD2 as D (5 bases). V shed 2 bases and J shed 6 bases, with 8 bases lying between them. This CDR3 spans 12 amino acids. Germline values: CDR1 SGHAT, CDR2 FQNNGV. This CDR3 reads CASSLKRGEQYF. Written as DNA, the CDR3 is TGTGCCAGCAGCTTAAAACGGGGCGAGCAGTACTTC.

This clonotype was detected ten times or more. CDR3 sequence reads: CASSLVSGRYEQYF. Here the CDR3 DNA reads TGTGCCAGCAGCTTGGTGTCAGGGCGCTACGAGCAGTACTTC. The chain uses TRBV5-6 and TRBJ2-7; D possibly corresponds to TRBD1 (5 bases). The CDR3 sequence is 14 residues long. With 0 bases removed from V and 3 bases from J, the gap between germline ends came to 10 bases. Germline assignment: CDR1 SGHDT and CDR2 YYEEEE. The full variable domain, rest sourced from reference TRBV5-6 and TRBJ2-7, is DAGVTQSPTHLIKTRGQQVTLRCSPKSGHDTVSWYQQALGQGPQFIFQYYEEEERQRGNFPDRFSGHQFPNYSSELNVNALLLGDSALYLCASSLVSGRYEQYFGPGTRLTVT.

This clonotype was counted once. Possible read error: a much larger clone is one base away. V usage is TRBV6-6 and J usage is TRBJ2-7; D is ambiguous. Trimming stripped 4 bases from V and 5 bases from J, with 6 bases between. This CDR3 comprises 11 residues. CDR1 MNHNY and CDR2 SVGAGI come from the germline V gene (reference sequence). CDR3 nucleotide sequence: TGTGCCAGCAGTTGCTCGAACGAGCAGTACTTC. Translated: CASSCSNEQYF.

This clonotype was seen at least ten times. J is TRBJ2-5 and V is TRBV4-1, with 7 nucleotides matching TRBD1. This CDR3 comprises 15 residues. The germline V gene encodes CDR1 MGHRA and CDR2 YSYEKL. Trimming took 0 bases from V and 2 from J; bases not matched to a gene: 3. In DNA, the CDR3 is TGCGCCAGCAGCCAAGATGCCAGGGGGCAAGAGACCCAGTACTTC. Its protein product is CASSQDARGQETQYF.

This clonotype was seen at least ten times. The chain employs TRBV4-3 and TRBJ1-2, with no clear D. Trimming pared 3 bases from V and 7 bases from J, leaving 18 bases between. The germline V gene encodes CDR1 LGHNA and CDR2 YSLEER. The CDR3 is 15 amino acids. This CDR3 reads CASSHGGSGYSGYTF. In nucleotides, the CDR3 is TGCGCCAGCAGCCATGGCGGATCGGGGTACAGTGGCTACACCTTC.

This clonotype was picked up many times. The chain recombines TRBV30 with TRBJ2-3; a weak D match, TRBD1 (5 bases). Germline CDR1 GTSNPN, CDR2 SVGIG (reference sequence). CDR3 size: 12 residues. Deletions cut 0 bases from V and 10 bases from J, with 11 bases between. In DNA form, the CDR3 reads TGTGCCTGGAGTGTAACAGGTTTTGCGCAGTATTTT. Its translation is CAWSVTGFAQYF. Drawing the rest from reference TRBV30 and TRBJ2-3, the complete variable domain is SQTIHQWPATLVQPVGSPLSLECTVEGTSNPNLYWYRQAAGRGLQLLFYSVGIGQISSEVPQNLSASRPQDRQFILSSKKLLLSDSGFYLCAWSVTGFAQYFGPGTRLTVL.

This clonotype came up many times. The gene calls are TRBV6-6 and TRBJ2-4; no firm D call. Germline V gene data show CDR1 as MNHNY and CDR2 as SVGAGI (reference sequence). Trimming removed 1 base from V and 0 bases from J, with 7 bases in between. CDR3 length: 15 amino acids. As DNA, the CDR3 is TGTGCCAGCAGTTACTATGGTCTAGCCAAAAACATTCAGTACTTC. Translating it yields CASSYYGLAKNIQYF.

The sample holds a few counts of this clonotype. This clone may be a read error of a much larger clone one base away. This chain uses TRBV12-3 or TRBV12-4 with TRBJ1-1, with 9 nucleotides matching TRBD1. V lost 3 bases, J lost 4 bases, and 6 bases stayed unmatched. CDR3 length: 15 amino acids. In DNA form, the CDR3 reads TGTGCCAGCAGTTTCGACAGGGGGATGAGCACTGAAGCTTTCTTT. Protein sequence: CASSFDRGMSTEAFF.

This clonotype has only one observation. This may be a read error: a much more frequent sequence differs by one nucleotide. The rearrangement uses TRBV19 and TRBJ2-7; D may be TRBD1 or TRBD2 (5 bases each). The CDR3 length is 13 residues. From germline, CDR1 is LNHDA and CDR2 SQIVND (reference sequence). The CDR3 here is CTSGMTEIYEQYF. CDR3 nucleotide sequence: TGTACCAGCGGAATGACAGAGATCTACGAGCAGTACTTC.

The chain is built from TRBV25-1 and TRBJ2-1; 9 nucleotides align to TRBD2. The CDR3 runs to 18 residues. V lost 3 bases and J lost 12; bases outside the gene matches: 21. Germline CDR1 and CDR2: MGHDK and SYGVNS. The CDR3 here is CASSDPRGLATDYTGQFF. CDR3 coding DNA: TGTGCCAGCAGTGACCCCCGCGGACTAGCGACAGACTACACTGGGCAGTTCTTC. The full variable domain, completed using reference TRBV25-1 and TRBJ2-1, is EADIYQTPRYLVIGTGKKITLECSQTMGHDKMYWYQQDPGMELHLIHYSYGVNSTEKGDLSSESTVSRIRTEHFPLTLESARPSHTSQYLCASSDPRGLATDYTGQFFGPGTRLTVL.

In regard to this clonotype: This could be a read error, since a much larger clone is one nucleotide away. The chain uses TRBV5-3 and TRBJ2-7; 7 bases line up with TRBD2. TRBV5-3 falls under the ORF class, with uncertain function. The trim removed 8 bases at V and 7 bases at J, leaving 15 bases unmatched. CDR3 length equals 14 residues. In nucleotides, the CDR3 is TGTGCCAGCAGCACTGGACTAGTAGACCTGGAGCAGTACTTC. Translation gives CASSTGLVDLEQYF.

Only one count was recorded for this clonotype. The chain employs TRBV27 and TRBJ1-1; D is possibly TRBD1 (5 bases). Trimming left V 8 bases short and J 3 bases short, with 13 bases between. The CDR3 has 13 amino acids. The germline gives CDR1 MNHEY, CDR2 SMNVEV (reference sequence). CDR3 sequence (DNA): TGTGCCAGCCTTCGGATGGGGGACACTGAAGCTTTCTTT. As protein: CASLRMGDTEAFF.

This clonotype was observed at least ten times. The chain carries TRBV12-3 or TRBV12-4 and TRBJ1-1; D not certain. This CDR3 spans 13 amino acids. Trimming took off 3 bases at V and 6 bases at J, with 11 bases between the two ends. CDR3 DNA sequence: TGTGCCAGCAGTTTTGGACGTTCGGCTGAAGCTTTCTTT. Translating gives CASSFGRSAEAFF.

This clonotype has just a few counts. The V gene is TRBV6-4, the J gene TRBJ2-2, with D possibly TRBD1 on 5 matching bases. Germline CDR1 MRHNA, CDR2 SNTAGT. Trimming shortened V by 3 bases and J by 6 bases, and 17 bases separated the two germline ends. The CDR3 is 16 residues long. The CDR3 region is CASSEVYPGMAGELFF. The CDR3, as DNA: TGTGCCAGCAGTGAGGTGTATCCAGGGATGGCCGGGGAGCTGTTTTTT.